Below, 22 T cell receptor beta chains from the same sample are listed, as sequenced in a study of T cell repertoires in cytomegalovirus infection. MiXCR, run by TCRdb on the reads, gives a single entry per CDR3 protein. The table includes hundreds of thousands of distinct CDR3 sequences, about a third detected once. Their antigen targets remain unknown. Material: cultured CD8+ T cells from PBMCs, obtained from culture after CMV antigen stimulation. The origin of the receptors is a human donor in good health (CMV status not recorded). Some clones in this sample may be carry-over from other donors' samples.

The CDR3 DNA reads as TGTGCCAGCGGCCCCGGGCGACGCCTCTACGAGCAGTACGTC. Translated, it gives CASGPGRRLYEQYV. This chain joins TRBV12-3 or TRBV12-4 and TRBJ2-7; D ambiguous. The CDR3 is made up of 14 amino acids. Trimming removed 8 bases at V and 3 bases at J, with 17 bases between.

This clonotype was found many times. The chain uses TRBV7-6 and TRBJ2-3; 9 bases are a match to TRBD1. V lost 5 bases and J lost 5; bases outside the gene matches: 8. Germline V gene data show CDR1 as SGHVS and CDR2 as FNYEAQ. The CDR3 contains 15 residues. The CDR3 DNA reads TGTGCCAGCAGCCGCCGGGACAGGGTTTTAGATACGCAGTATTTT. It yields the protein CASSRRDRVLDTQYF.

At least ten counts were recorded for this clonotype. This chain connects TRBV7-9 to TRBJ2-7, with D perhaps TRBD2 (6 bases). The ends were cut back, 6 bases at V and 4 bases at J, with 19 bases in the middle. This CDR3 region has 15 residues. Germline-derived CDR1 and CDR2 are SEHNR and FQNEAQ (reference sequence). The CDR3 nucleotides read TGTGCCAGCAGTTCAGTCGTGGGGGAGGCGTACGAGCAGTACTTC. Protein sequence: CASSSVVGEAYEQYF.

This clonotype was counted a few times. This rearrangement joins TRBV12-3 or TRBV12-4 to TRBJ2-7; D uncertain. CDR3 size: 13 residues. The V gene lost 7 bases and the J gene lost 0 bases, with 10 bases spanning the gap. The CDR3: CASTLGFSYEQYF. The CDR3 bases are TGTGCCAGCACCTTGGGGTTCTCCTACGAGCAGTACTTC.

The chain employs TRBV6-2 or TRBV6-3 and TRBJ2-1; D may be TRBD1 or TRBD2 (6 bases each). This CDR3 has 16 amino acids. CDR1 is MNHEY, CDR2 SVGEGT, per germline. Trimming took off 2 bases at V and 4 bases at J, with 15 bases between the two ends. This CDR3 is CASSYRGQSIYNEQFF. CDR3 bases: TGTGCCAGCAGTTACCGGGGGCAGTCGATTTACAATGAGCAGTTCTTC.

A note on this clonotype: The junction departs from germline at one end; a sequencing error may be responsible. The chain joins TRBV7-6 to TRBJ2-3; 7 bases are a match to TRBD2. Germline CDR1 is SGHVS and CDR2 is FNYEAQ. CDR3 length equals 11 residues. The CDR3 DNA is TGTGCTAGCAGCTCTGGACTAGATCAGTATTTT. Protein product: CASSSGLDQYF.

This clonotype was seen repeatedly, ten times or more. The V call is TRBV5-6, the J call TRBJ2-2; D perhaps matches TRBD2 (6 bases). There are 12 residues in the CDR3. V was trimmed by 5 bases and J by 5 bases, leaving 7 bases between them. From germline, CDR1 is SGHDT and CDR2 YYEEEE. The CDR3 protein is CASREGTGELFF. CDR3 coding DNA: TGTGCCAGCAGGGAGGGAACCGGGGAGCTGTTTTTT.

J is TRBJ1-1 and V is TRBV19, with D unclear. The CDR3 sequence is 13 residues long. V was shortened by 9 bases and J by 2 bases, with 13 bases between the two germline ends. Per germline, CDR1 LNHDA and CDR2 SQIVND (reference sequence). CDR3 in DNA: TGTGCCAGCAAAGGAGAGGCTAACACTGAAGCTTTCTTT. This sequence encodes CASKGEANTEAFF.

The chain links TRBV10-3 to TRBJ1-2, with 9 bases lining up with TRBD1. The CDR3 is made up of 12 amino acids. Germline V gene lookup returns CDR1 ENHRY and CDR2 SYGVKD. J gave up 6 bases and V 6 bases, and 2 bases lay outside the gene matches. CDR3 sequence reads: CAIRQGANGYTF. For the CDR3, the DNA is TGTGCCATCAGACAGGGGGCCAATGGCTACACCTTC.

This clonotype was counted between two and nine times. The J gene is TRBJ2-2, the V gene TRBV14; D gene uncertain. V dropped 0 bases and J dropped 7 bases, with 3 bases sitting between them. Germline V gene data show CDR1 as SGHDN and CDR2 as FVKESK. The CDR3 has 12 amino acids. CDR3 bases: TGTGCCAGCAGCCAAGATGGCGGGGAGCTGTTTTTT. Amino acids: CASSQDGGELFF.

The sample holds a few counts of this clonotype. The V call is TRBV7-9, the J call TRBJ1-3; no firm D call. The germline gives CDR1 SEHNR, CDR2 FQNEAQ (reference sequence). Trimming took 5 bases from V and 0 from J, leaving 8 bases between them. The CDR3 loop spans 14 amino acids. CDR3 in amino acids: CASSQAYSGNTIYF. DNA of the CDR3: TGTGCCAGCAGCCAGGCGTACTCTGGAAACACCATATATTTT.

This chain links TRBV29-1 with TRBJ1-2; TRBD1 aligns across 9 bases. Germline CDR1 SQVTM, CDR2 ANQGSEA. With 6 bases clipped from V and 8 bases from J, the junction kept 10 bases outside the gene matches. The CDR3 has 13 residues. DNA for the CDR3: TGCAGCGTGCCGGACAGGGGACCCATCGGCTACACCTTC. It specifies CSVPDRGPIGYTF.

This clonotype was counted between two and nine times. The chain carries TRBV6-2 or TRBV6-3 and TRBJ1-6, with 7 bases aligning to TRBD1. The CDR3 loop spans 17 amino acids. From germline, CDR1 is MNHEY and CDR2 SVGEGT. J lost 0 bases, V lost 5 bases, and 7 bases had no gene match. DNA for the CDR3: TGTGCCAGCAGTCAGAACAGGGGAGGCTCCTATAATTCACCCCTCCACTTT. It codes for CASSQNRGGSYNSPLHF.

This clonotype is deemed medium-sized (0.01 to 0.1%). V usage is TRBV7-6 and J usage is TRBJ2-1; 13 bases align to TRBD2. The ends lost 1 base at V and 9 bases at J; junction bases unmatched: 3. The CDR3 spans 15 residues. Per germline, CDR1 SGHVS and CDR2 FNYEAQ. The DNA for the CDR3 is TGTGCCAGCAGCTTAGGACTAGCGGGGGGAGGTGAGCAGTTCTTC. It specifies CASSLGLAGGGEQFF.

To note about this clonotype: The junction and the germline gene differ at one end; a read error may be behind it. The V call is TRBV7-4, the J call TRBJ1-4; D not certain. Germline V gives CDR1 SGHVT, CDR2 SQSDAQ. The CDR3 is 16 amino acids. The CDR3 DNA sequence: TGTGCCAGCAGCTTAGCGCACGGGGAGAGGAATGAAAAACTGATTTTT. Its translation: CASSLAHGERNEKLIF.

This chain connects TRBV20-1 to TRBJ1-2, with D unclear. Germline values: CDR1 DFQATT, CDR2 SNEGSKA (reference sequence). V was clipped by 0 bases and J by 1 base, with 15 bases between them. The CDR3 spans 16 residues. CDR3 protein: CSAREIPFQVNYGYTF. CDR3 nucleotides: TGCAGTGCTAGAGAGATACCATTCCAGGTTAACTATGGCTACACCTTC.

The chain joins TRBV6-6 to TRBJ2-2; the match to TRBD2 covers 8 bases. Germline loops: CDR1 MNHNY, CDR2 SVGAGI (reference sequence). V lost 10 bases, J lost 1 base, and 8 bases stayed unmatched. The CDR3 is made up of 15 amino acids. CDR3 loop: CATLGLAQNTGELFF. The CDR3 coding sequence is TGTGCCACCCTAGGACTAGCTCAGAACACCGGGGAGCTGTTTTTT.

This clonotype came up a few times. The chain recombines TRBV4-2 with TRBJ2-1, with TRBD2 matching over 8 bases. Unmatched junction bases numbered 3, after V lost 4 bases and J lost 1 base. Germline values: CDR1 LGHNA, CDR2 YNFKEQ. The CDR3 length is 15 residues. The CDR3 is CASSPERGSYNEQFF. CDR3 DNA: TGTGCCAGCAGCCCCGAGCGGGGGTCCTACAATGAGCAGTTCTTC.

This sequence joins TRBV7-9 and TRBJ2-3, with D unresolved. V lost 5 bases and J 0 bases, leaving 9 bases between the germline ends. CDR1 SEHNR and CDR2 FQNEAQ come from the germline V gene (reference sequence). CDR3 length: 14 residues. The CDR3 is CASSHDGSTDTQYF. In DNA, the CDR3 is TGTGCCAGCAGCCACGACGGTAGCACAGATACGCAGTATTTT.

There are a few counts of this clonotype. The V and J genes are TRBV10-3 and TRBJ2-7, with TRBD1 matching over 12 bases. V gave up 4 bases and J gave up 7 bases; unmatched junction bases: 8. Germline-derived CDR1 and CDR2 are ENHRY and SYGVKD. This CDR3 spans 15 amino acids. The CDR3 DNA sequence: TGTGCCATCAGTGTCCCTCGGGACAGGGGGCGGGAGCAGTACTTC. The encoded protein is CAISVPRDRGREQYF.

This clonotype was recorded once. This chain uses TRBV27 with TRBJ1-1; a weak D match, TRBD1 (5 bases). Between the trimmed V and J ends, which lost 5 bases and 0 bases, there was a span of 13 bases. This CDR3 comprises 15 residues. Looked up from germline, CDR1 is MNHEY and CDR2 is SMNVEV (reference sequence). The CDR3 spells CASSDTGTMNTEAFF. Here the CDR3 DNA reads TGTGCCAGCAGTGACACAGGAACTATGAACACTGAAGCTTTCTTT.

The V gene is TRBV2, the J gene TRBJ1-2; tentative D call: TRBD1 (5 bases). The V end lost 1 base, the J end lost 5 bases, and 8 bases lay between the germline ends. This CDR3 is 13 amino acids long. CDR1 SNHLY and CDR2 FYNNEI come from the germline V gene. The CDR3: CASSEVKGYGYTF. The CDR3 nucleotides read TGTGCCAGCAGTGAAGTCAAGGGGTATGGCTACACCTTC.